This T cell receptor beta chain emerged from a study of shared clonotypes between healthy human individuals (dated by TCRdb to about 2020). Notes on the research overall: Three men and two women, aged 18 to 49 years, made up the cohort. For each donor, three plates each were used for CD4 naive and CD4 memory, two plates were used for CD8 naive, and one plate was used for CD8 memory. To increase sequencing depth and limit assay-specific biases, TCR repertoire library preparation and sequencing were carried out by different laboratories using diverse techniques. Between about 0.94 and 8.9 billion PBMCs per donor were obtained by leukapheresis. To estimate repertoire size and how much clonotypes are shared between individuals, the study performed deep sequencing of blood TCR repertoires from 4 to 6 healthy adults.

The donors were healthy, HIV-negative adults who had no recently reported acute infections or vaccinations. Every donor was a Caucasian adult residing in Nashville, Tennessee, USA. CD8 memory samples consisted of magnetically selected CD45RO+ cells combined with CCR7-negative CD45RA+ effector memory (TemRA) cells. Blood was collected by leukapheresis, and PBMCs were isolated by Ficoll-Histopaque density gradient centrifugation and then cryopreserved in liquid nitrogen vapor phase. Analytical flow cytometry was used to check the purity and quantity of each magnetically sorted T cell population. Each sorted fraction had its genomic DNA isolated and then quantified by UV absorbance on a Nanodrop 2000c. Overall study outcomes, separate from this receptor: Naive subsets generally had larger estimated clonotype richness than memory subsets did. Even with the large sequencing depth, rarefaction of the sorted-subset datasets indicated that sequencing was incomplete. Sharing across several donors was observed for roughly 5.4% of naive CD4, over 3% of naive CD8, roughly 2.4% of memory CD4, and 0.4% of memory CD8 clonotypes. Only blood was sampled, and tissue TCR repertoires likely differ from those in blood. The genetic and exposure-history diversity represented was limited by the small number of donors. Pairwise subsampling indicated that sequencing depth was expected to affect the degree of clonotype sharing among donors. Higher generation probabilities were observed for clonotypes shared by all four sorted-subset donors than for non-shared clonotypes.

Using the deep immunoSEQ assay, TCR CDR3 regions were amplified from genomic DNA by multiplex PCR. Extracted genomic DNA from each cell subset was distributed evenly across all wells of several immunoSEQ 96-well plates, and each plate was treated as a replicate. For sorted subsets, around 200 ng genomic DNA, equal to approximately 30,000 T cell genomes, was loaded into each replicate PCR. Purified libraries were measured with a Qubit 3.0 fluorometer, size-checked on a Bioanalyzer 2100, and measured again with the KAPA Library Quantification kit. Every immunoSEQ 96-well plate was sequenced on a separate single-read 150-cycle Illumina NextSeq 550 flow cell. Regarding the original processing steps: Because the immunoSEQ output held only junctional sequences and lacked quality scores, the filtering could not match the filtering applied to full-length reads. To assign V/J genes and CDR3, sequences were annotated against IMGT germline references using PyIR, a Python wrapper for IgBLAST v1.9. Reads were removed for weak V/J assignments (E-value above 1e-6), missing CDR3, stop codons, out-of-frame junctions, or ambiguous translated residues. V3J clonotypes were defined as sequences sharing an identical inferred V gene, J gene, and CDR3 amino acid sequence. Percentage overlap between repertoires was computed as shared unique clonotypes divided by the size of the smaller repertoire. Three approaches were used to assess repertoire richness: RTK rarefaction, the Chao1 estimator, and Recon v2.1 estimates of unobserved clonotypes. For all TCRbeta clonotypes obtained by the gDNA method from a few donors, generation probabilities were computed with OLGA. TCRdb limited this immuneACCESS table to in-frame rearrangements with V and J called. A share of clones is missing; checked studies link under half to unresolved V genes, and the rest is unexplained. Clone size and the V and J calls come from that table; the DNA yielded D and trimming. The sample data list roughly 380,000 clones, and around 96% of these were observed just once. The ten largest make up approximately 0.32% of the sample.

The trim is 7 bases for V and 2 bases for J, with a gap of 12 bases between the germline ends. The germline V gene supplies CDR1 MNHNS and CDR2 SASEGT. Including cysteine and phenylalanine, the CDR3 has 15 amino acids. CDR3 DNA is the only sequence kept; it has 45 bases, read in frame from the first base. About this clone itself: There is no known antigen for this receptor. No qualities accompany the bases; no much larger clone lies one base away.

Sequenced material: memory CD8+ T cells sorted from blood. Per the publication, the cell subset or site label means: CD45RO+ cells pooled with CCR7-negative TemRA cells. The rearranged segments are TRBV6-1 and TRBJ2-6; TRBD1 is perhaps the D gene, given 5 matching bases. This clonotype was sampled from a man under 40 in good health. The bases read TGTGCCAGCAATTGGGCAGGGACTGGGGCCAACGTCCTGACTTTC. Translation gives CASNWAGTGANVLTF.